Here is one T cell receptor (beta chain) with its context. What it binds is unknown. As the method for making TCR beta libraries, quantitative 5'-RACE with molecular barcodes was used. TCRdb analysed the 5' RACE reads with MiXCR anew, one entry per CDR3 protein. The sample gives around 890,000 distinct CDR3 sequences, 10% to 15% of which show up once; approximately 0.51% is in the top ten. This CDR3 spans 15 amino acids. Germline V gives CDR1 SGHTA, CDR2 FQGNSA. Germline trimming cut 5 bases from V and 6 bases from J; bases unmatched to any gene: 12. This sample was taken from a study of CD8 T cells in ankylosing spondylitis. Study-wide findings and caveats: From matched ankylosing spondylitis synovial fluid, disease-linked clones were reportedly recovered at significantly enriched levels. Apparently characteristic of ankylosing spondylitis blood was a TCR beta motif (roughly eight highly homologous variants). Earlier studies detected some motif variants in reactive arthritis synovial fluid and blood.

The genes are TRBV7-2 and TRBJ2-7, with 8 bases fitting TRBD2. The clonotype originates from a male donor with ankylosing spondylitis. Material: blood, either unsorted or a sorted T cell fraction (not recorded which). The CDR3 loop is CASSREGRGLTEQYF. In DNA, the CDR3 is TGTGCCAGCAGCCGGGAGGGCAGGGGCTTGACCGAGCAGTACTTC.